This T cell receptor (beta chain) is from a study of T cell repertoires in cytomegalovirus infection. About the research overall: Public TCR beta signatures marked donors with CMV infection and the matching HLA. Study results and caveats: There were carriers of CMV plus the relevant HLA, and cumulative public TCR beta family frequency identified them. What dominated the ex vivo response were HLA-C-restricted CMV-specific TCR beta clonotypes.

Trimming removed 2 bases from V and 10 bases from J, with 9 bases in between. Per germline, CDR1 MNHEY and CDR2 SVGEGT. The CDR3 runs 13 residues. Comments on this clonotype: Its antigen is not identified.

Using its own MiXCR run on the reads, TCRdb lists one record per CDR3 protein. This table has approximately 750,000 distinct CDR3 sequences, 35% to 45% appearing once. Sequencing used PBMCs. The receptor comes from a human donor in good health (CMV status not recorded). Some clones in this sample may be carry-over from other donors' samples. The chain combines TRBV6-2 or TRBV6-3 with TRBJ1-6; D remains unclear. CDR3 residues: CASSYVGFSPLHF. CDR3 DNA sequence: TGTGCCAGCAGTTACGTGGGGTTCTCACCCCTCCACTTT.